Listed below are T cell receptor beta chains from one sample, sequenced in a study of T cells after yellow fever vaccination. TCRdb itself ran the 5' RACE reads through MiXCR, one entry per CDR3 protein. The table lists over 45,000 distinct CDR3 sequences, roughly 7.4% of them singletons. Sequencing used CD8+ T cells sorted from PBMCs, obtained on the day of the first yellow fever vaccination. The receptors were gathered from a man aged 18-30 years who received the YFV17D yellow fever vaccine. Both conserved end residues are part of each CDR3.

V gene,J gene,CDR3 protein
TRBV7-8,TRBJ1-1,CASSLDSAEAFF
TRBV5-1,TRBJ2-3,CASSSGTTSRDTQYF
TRBV19,TRBJ1-1,CASSHGTEAFF
TRBV7-9,TRBJ2-3,CASSGTSGGEAGDTQYF
TRBV19,TRBJ2-6,CASGTSSSGANVLTF
TRBV5-1,TRBJ1-1,CASSSDRGARKRAEAFF
TRBV27,TRBJ1-2,CASRPVQTNYGYTF
TRBV4-2,TRBJ2-3,CASSQGAQGTDTQYF
TRBV6-2/TRBV6-3,TRBJ1-2,CASSPDYPNYGYTF
TRBV29-1,TRBJ2-7,CSVEEPRTGGYEQYF
TRBV7-9,TRBJ2-1,CASSPTVGVYNEQFF
TRBV11-2,TRBJ2-3,CASRDTGMSTDTQYF
TRBV5-1,TRBJ2-1,CASSSSLAGNYNEQFF
TRBV12-3/TRBV12-4,TRBJ2-5,CASKSSGGEETQYF
TRBV6-2/TRBV6-3,TRBJ1-5,CATNEGIDQPQHF
TRBV20-1,TRBJ2-4,CSAGPGVKVKNIQYF
TRBV2,TRBJ2-2,CASSTPPNRNTGELFF
TRBV3-1,TRBJ2-3,CAGSQELDTDTQYF
TRBV19,TRBJ2-2,CASSMRQNTGELFF
TRBV4-1,TRBJ2-1,CASTRVRGNEQFF
TRBV9,TRBJ2-3,CASSAGPAPTDTQYF
TRBV27,TRBJ2-5,CASSSQGQETQYF
TRBV29-1,TRBJ2-2,CSVEGLRDRGRGELFF
TRBV7-2,TRBJ2-1,CASRERGGYNEQFF
TRBV6-4,TRBJ2-3,CASSESGGATDTQYF
TRBV6-1,TRBJ2-3,CASSTGQSPDTQYF
TRBV27,TRBJ2-2,CASSPPGQGAGGELFF
TRBV6-2/TRBV6-3,TRBJ2-7,CASSYSTRGEYAYEQYF
TRBV12-3/TRBV12-4,TRBJ2-1,CASTLGGRLNEQFF
TRBV15,TRBJ2-5,CATSEGIRETQYF
TRBV4-1,TRBJ1-1,CASSPDGESLAFF
TRBV4-3,TRBJ1-1,CASSLSSGEAFF
TRBV4-1,TRBJ1-2,CASSYDRGNYGYTF
TRBV7-8,TRBJ2-3,CASSQGDTQYF
TRBV29-1,TRBJ2-1,CSASHTSGGADEQFF
TRBV7-2,TRBJ2-7,CASSLTSGGYYEQYF
TRBV3-1,TRBJ2-7,CASSDRDSFSSYEQYF